This T cell receptor beta chain was observed in a study of blood T cell repertoires in COVID-19. About the research overall: Samples representing acute and convalescent COVID-19 were sourced from the United States, Italy and Spain. Nucleic acid was either cDNA or gDNA, and it came from T cells, B-cell-depleted T cells, or PBMCs.

Some clones are missing from TCRdb's copy, which holds only in-frame ones; the method was immunoSEQ multiplex PCR. This sample yields approximately 140,000 clones, of which approximately 86% are seen a single time; roughly 3.5% belongs to the top ten. This clonotype was sampled from a man between 65 and 80 years old with acute or convalescent COVID-19. The sequenced material came from peripheral blood.

This CDR3 is CASSPEGSGRTNTKNIQYF. In DNA form, the CDR3 reads TGTGCCAGCAGCCCCGAAGGTAGCGGGAGGACTAACACCAAAAACATTCAGTACTTC. The V gene is TRBV11-2, the J gene TRBJ2-4; 10 bases match TRBD2. V gave up 5 bases and J gave up 2 bases; unmatched junction bases: 15. Germline CDR1 is SGHAT and CDR2 is FQNNGV. The CDR3 has 19 amino acids. The full variable domain, in which reference TRBV11-2 and TRBJ2-4 provide the parts outside the CDR3, is EAGVAQSPRYKIIEKRQSVAFWCNPISGHATLYWYQQILGQGPKLLIQFQNNGVVDDSQLPKDRFSAERLKGVDSTLKIQPAKLEDSAVYLCASSPEGSGRTNTKNIQYFGAGTRLSVL.